These 12 T cell receptor beta chains originate from one sample sequenced in a study of T cell responses to AZD1222 COVID-19 vaccine. This table comes from immunoSEQ multiplex PCR, and its TCRdb copy is limited to in-frame clones, with some not included. The sample has about 94,000 clones, 85% seen once. Sequenced material: peripheral blood, taken 28 days after the second AZD1222 dose. These receptors were collected from an adult who received the AZD1222 COVID-19 vaccine.

This chain links TRBV7-3 with TRBJ2-5; tentative D call: TRBD2 (5 bases). V lost 5 bases to trimming and J lost 5 bases, with 18 bases between them. Per the germline V gene, CDR1 is SGHTA and CDR2 is FQGTGA. The CDR3 covers 15 residues. This chain's CDR3 is CASSNGPPGGETQYF. The CDR3, as DNA: TGTGCCAGCAGCAATGGGCCCCCCGGCGGGGAGACCCAGTACTTC.

This clone has more than one count but fewer than ten. The V and J genes are TRBV4-2 and TRBJ2-2, with D possibly being TRBD2 (5 bases). Trimming cost V 4 bases and J 3 bases, with 15 bases left between them. Germline V gene data show CDR1 as LGHNA and CDR2 as YNFKEQ. The CDR3 loop spans 16 amino acids. The CDR3 nucleotides are TGTGCCAGCAGCCCCGGTAGCGCCAAGGACACCGGGGAGCTGTTTTTT. Translated: CASSPGSAKDTGELFF.

As for this clone: Other DNA variants within this sample encode the same CDR3. J is TRBJ1-2 and V is TRBV19; unclear D gene. Germline CDR1 and CDR2: LNHDA and SQIVND (reference sequence). Deletions cut 2 bases from V and 5 bases from J, with 6 bases between. The CDR3 runs to 12 residues. CDR3 in DNA: TGTGCCAGTAGTATAAGTGTATATGGCTACACCTTC. Translation: CASSISVYGYTF. The full variable domain, its missing parts supplied by reference TRBV19 and TRBJ1-2, is DGGITQSPKYLFRKEGQNVTLSCEQNLNHDAMYWYRQDPGQGLRLIYYSQIVNDFQKGDIAEGYSVSREKKESFPLTVTSAQKNPTAFYLCASSISVYGYTFGSGTRLTVV.

This sequence joins TRBV7-9 and TRBJ2-7, with D perhaps TRBD2 (7 bases). This CDR3 is 15 amino acids long. V was shortened by 2 bases and J by 6 bases, with 17 bases between the two germline ends. Germline V gene lookup returns CDR1 SEHNR and CDR2 FQNEAQ (reference sequence). The CDR3 sequence is CASSLRWGGLSEQYF. In DNA, the CDR3 is TGTGCCAGCAGCTTACGGTGGGGGGGCTTGAGCGAGCAGTACTTC.

This rearrangement joins TRBV19 to TRBJ1-5, with D unresolved. Germline CDR1 LNHDA, CDR2 SQIVND (reference sequence). CDR3 size: 12 residues. The V gene lost 3 bases and the J gene lost 6 bases, with 6 bases spanning the gap. The CDR3 spells CASSIGVQPQHF. The CDR3 DNA sequence: TGTGCCAGTAGTATTGGGGTTCAGCCCCAGCATTTT.

The chain employs TRBV5-4 and TRBJ2-2; D not certain. From germline, CDR1 is SGHNT and CDR2 YYREEE (reference sequence). CDR3 length equals 16 residues. The V gene lost 0 bases and the J gene lost 1 base, with 10 bases spanning the gap. CDR3: CASSLGAPKNTGELFF. CDR3 DNA sequence: TGTGCCAGCAGCTTGGGGGCGCCGAAGAACACCGGGGAGCTGTTTTTT.

The gene calls are TRBV28 and TRBJ1-5, with 11 bases that match TRBD1. CDR3 length equals 18 residues. The junction had 7 bases not matched to a gene; V was cut back by 1 base and J by 2 bases. The germline CDR1 and CDR2 sequences are MDHEN and SYDVKM. The CDR3 DNA follows: TGTGCCAGCAGTTTATTTTCTGGGACAGGGGGGCGCAATCAGCCCCAGCATTTT. Translated: CASSLFSGTGGRNQPQHF. Based on the CDR3 plus reference TRBV28 and TRBJ1-5, the full variable domain is DVKVTQSSRYLVKRTGEKVFLECVQDMDHENMFWYRQDPGLGLRLIYFSYDVKMKEKGDIPEGYSVSREKKERFSLILESASTNQTSMYLCASSLFSGTGGRNQPQHFGDGTRLSIL.

CDR3 in amino acids: CASSFGGTHIGELFF. For the CDR3, the DNA is TGTGCCAGCAGCTTTGGCGGGACCCACATCGGGGAGCTGTTTTTT. The chain has TRBV11-3 and TRBJ2-2, with D perhaps TRBD2 (6 bases). This CDR3 contains 15 residues. Germline lookup yields CDR1 SGHNT and CDR2 YENEEA. Trimming took off 3 bases at V and 7 bases at J, with 15 bases between the two ends.

The chain links TRBV9 to TRBJ2-1, with TRBD2 matching over 14 bases. The CDR3 sequence is 19 residues long. The trim removed 0 bases at V and 7 bases at J, leaving 12 bases unmatched. Germline CDR1 SGDLS, CDR2 YYNGEE. The CDR3 loop is CASSVGLAGGPAFGNEQFF. DNA of the CDR3: TGTGCCAGCAGCGTAGGACTAGCGGGAGGGCCTGCCTTCGGGAATGAGCAGTTCTTC.

Details on this clone: At one end the junction does not follow the germline gene, possibly because of a read error. The CDR3 sequence is CASSYRVTANFGYTF. The CDR3 nucleotides read TGTGCCAGCAGTTACCGGGTGACAGCCAACTTTGGCTACACCTTC. V gene TRBV6-5 combines with J gene TRBJ1-2; D possibly corresponds to TRBD1 (5 bases). There are 15 residues in the CDR3. Germline values: CDR1 MNHEY, CDR2 SVGAGI.

With regard to this clone: The junction and the germline gene differ at one end; a read error may be behind it. The V and J genes are TRBV6-2 or TRBV6-3 and TRBJ2-7, with TRBD1 identical over 7 bases. Germline values: CDR1 MNHEY, CDR2 SVGEGT. This CDR3 spans 11 amino acids. CDR3 loop: CASSSPGQIIF. The CDR3 DNA reads TGTGCCAGCAGTTCCCCGGGACAGATCATTTTC.

The rearrangement links TRBV12-5 to TRBJ2-2; D not certain. Trimming took 6 bases from V and 2 from J, leaving 19 bases between them. The CDR3 extends over 17 amino acids. Germline lookup yields CDR1 LGHNT and CDR2 FRNRAP. The CDR3 sequence: CASGRGLTPVNTGELFF. Here the CDR3 DNA reads TGTGCTAGTGGGCGAGGCTTGACTCCCGTTAACACCGGGGAGCTGTTTTTT.